What follows are 2 T cell receptor beta chains derived from one specimen sequenced in a study of identical twins. MiXCR, applied by TCRdb to the 5' RACE reads, yields one record per CDR3 protein. Of 1.5 million to 2 million distinct CDR3 sequences listed, under 35% are singletons. The sample taken for sequencing was cord blood. The source of these receptors is a newborn girl in good health.

This clonotype was seen at least ten times. The V and J genes are TRBV5-5 and TRBJ2-4; the match to TRBD1 covers 8 bases. This CDR3 region has 11 residues. CDR1 SGHKS and CDR2 YYEKEE come from the germline V gene (reference sequence). After removal of 5 bases from V and 8 bases from J, the junction contained 0 bases not matched to a gene. Here the CDR3 DNA reads TGTGCCAGCAGGGACAGGGACATTCAGTACTTC. Residues: CASRDRDIQYF.

J is TRBJ2-3 and V is TRBV6-5; TRBD2 matches at 9 bases. Per germline, CDR1 MNHEY and CDR2 SVGAGI. CDR3 length equals 14 residues. J gave up 6 bases and V 5 bases, and 6 bases lay outside the gene matches. CDR3 loop: CASSLAGKSDTQYF. CDR3 DNA: TGTGCCAGCAGTCTAGCGGGAAAGTCTGATACGCAGTATTTT.